The present TCR beta chain was sequenced within a study of cytomegalovirus exposure and HLA in healthy donors. 13 Jbeta primers and 60 Vbeta primers were used for the PCR. Generated by immunoSEQ multiplex PCR, the TCRdb table keeps only in-frame clones and is missing some. The sample comprises tens of thousands of clones, more than 70% of which are singletons, and 12% rests with the top ten. This CDR3 has 16 amino acids. Germline V lookup: CDR1 SGHTA, CDR2 FQGTGA. The V gene lost 2 bases and the J gene lost 3 bases, with 11 bases spanning the gap. Study-wide points: Most of the TCR beta V segments (in an earlier analysis) were productive either about 90% or about 30% of the time. V- and J-gene trimming in TCR beta was tied to a missense DCLRE1C variant by an analysis performed later.

Worth noting for this clone: Antigen unknown.

Sequencing was performed on PBMCs. The genes are TRBV7-3 and TRBJ1-6; tentatively, D is TRBD1 (6 bases). The clonotype comes from a woman between 40 and 50 years old in good health and CMV-seropositive. The CDR3 reads CASSLSGQLYNSPLHF. CDR3 nucleotide sequence: TGTGCCAGCAGCTTATCCGGACAGCTCTATAATTCACCCCTCCACTTT.